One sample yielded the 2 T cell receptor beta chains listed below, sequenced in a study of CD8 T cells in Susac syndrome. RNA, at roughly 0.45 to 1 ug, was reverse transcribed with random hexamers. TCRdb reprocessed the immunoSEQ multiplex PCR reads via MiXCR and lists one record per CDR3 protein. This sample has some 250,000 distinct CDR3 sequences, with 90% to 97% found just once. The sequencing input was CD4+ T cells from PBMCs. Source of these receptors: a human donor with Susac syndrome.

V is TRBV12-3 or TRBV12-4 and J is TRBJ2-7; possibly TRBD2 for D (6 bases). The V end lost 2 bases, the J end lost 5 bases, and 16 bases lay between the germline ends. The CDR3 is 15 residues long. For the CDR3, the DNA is TGTGCCAGCAGTTTATCGGGACTGCCTGGGGACGAGCAGTACTTC. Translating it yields CASSLSGLPGDEQYF.

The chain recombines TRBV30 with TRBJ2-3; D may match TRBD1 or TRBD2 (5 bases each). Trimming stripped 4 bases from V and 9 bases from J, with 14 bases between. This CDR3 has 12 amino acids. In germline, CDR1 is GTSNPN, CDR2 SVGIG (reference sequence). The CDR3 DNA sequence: TGTGCCTGGACCGGTCTGGGGGAGACGCAGTATTTT. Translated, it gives CAWTGLGETQYF.